The 10 T cell receptor beta chains given below trace back to one sample, sequenced in a study of shared clonotypes between healthy human individuals. Method: immunoSEQ multiplex PCR; TCRdb's copy keeps in-frame clones and lacks some. The data contain about 980,000 clones, 76% of them singletons. Input material: memory CD4+ T cells sorted from blood. The subset is: CD45RA-negative fraction. The receptors originated from a man in his late teens or twenties in good health.

The chain uses TRBV19 and TRBJ1-2; TRBD1 might be the D (6 bases). The length of the CDR3 is 14 residues. V lost 7 bases, J lost 5 bases, and 17 bases lay in between. In germline, CDR1 is LNHDA, CDR2 SQIVND (reference sequence). The CDR3 protein is CASTPRGRGYGYTF. CDR3 DNA sequence: TGTGCCAGTACTCCGCGGGGGCGCGGGTATGGCTACACCTTC.

This clone occurred a few times. The chain employs TRBV5-1 and TRBJ1-2; the match to TRBD1 covers 8 bases. Trimming removed 4 bases from V and 8 bases from J; junction bases left unmatched: 4. The germline gives CDR1 SGHRS, CDR2 YFSETQ. The CDR3 is 12 residues long. This CDR3 reads CASSATGVGYTF. Here the CDR3 DNA reads TGCGCCAGCAGCGCGACAGGGGTCGGCTACACCTTC.

Comment on this clone: It may be a read error: a sequence one base away is much more abundant. This sample includes further DNA sequences coding for the same CDR3. V is TRBV7-9 and J is TRBJ2-7; D assignment may be TRBD1 or TRBD2 (5 bases each). The CDR3 contains 13 residues. Germline-derived CDR1 and CDR2 are SEHNR and FQNEAQ (reference sequence). The V end lost 0 bases, the J end lost 2 bases, and 5 bases lay between the germline ends. This CDR3 is CASSLAGAYEQYF. The CDR3, as DNA: TGTGCCAGCAGCTTAGCGGGGGCCTACGAGCAGTACTTC.

The chain recombines TRBV4-1 with TRBJ2-5; no reliable D call. V was pared by 1 base and J by 5 bases, with 17 bases between. Per the germline V gene, CDR1 is MGHRA and CDR2 is YSYEKL. The CDR3 loop spans 16 amino acids. The CDR3 DNA follows: TGCGCCAGCAGCCAAGGGCTGGATACCACTTGGGAGACCCAGTACTTC. As protein: CASSQGLDTTWETQYF.

V is TRBV5-1 and J is TRBJ2-7, with a possible D match to TRBD2 (5 bases). CDR3 length: 14 amino acids. Trimming took off 7 bases at V and 1 base at J, with 15 bases between the two ends. Germline loops: CDR1 SGHRS, CDR2 YFSETQ. For the CDR3, the DNA is TGCGCCAGCCGTGGAGGTGCCCTGTCCTACGAGCAGTACTTC. Amino acid sequence: CASRGGALSYEQYF.

J is TRBJ2-7 and V is TRBV7-6; D is possibly TRBD2 (5 bases). The V and J ends lost 5 bases and 4 bases respectively, with 15 bases between them. The CDR3 runs to 14 residues. The germline gives CDR1 SGHVS, CDR2 FNYEAQ. The CDR3 DNA is TGTGCCAGCAGCCCAGGCGGGCTGAGATACGAGCAGTACTTC. Protein: CASSPGGLRYEQYF.

V usage is TRBV6-1 and J usage is TRBJ2-1, with a possible D match to TRBD2 (7 bases). V lost 4 bases, J lost 4 bases, and 14 bases lay in between. Germline CDR1 MNHNS, CDR2 SASEGT. This CDR3 is built from 15 residues. CDR3 amino acids: CASSGSGGRYNEQFF. The CDR3 nucleotides read TGTGCCAGCAGTGGTTCGGGGGGCCGATACAATGAGCAGTTCTTC.

The chain is built from TRBV2 and TRBJ2-1; the match to TRBD2 covers 10 bases. Germline CDR1 reads SNHLY; CDR2 reads FYNNEI. The V gene end was trimmed by 4 bases and the J gene end by 7 bases; junction bases not matched to a gene: 7. This CDR3 contains 15 residues. The chain's CDR3 is CASSGAGGPRNEQFF. CDR3 DNA: TGTGCCAGCAGTGGAGCGGGAGGGCCGAGAAATGAGCAGTTCTTC. Combining the CDR3 with reference TRBV2 and TRBJ2-1 gives the whole variable domain EPEVTQTPSHQVTQMGQEVILRCVPISNHLYFYWYRQILGQKVEFLVSFYNNEISEKSEIFDDQFSVERPDGSNFTLKIRSTKLEDSAMYFCASSGAGGPRNEQFFGPGTRLTVL.

The gene calls are TRBV7-2 and TRBJ2-7; 7 bases align to TRBD2. Germline CDR1 and CDR2: SGHTA and FQGNSA. The length of the CDR3 is 15 residues. Trimming took 5 bases from V and 4 from J; bases not matched to a gene: 11. CDR3 residues: CASSPQWGGSYEQYF. The CDR3, as DNA: TGTGCCAGCAGCCCCCAATGGGGCGGGAGTTACGAGCAGTACTTC.

The chain joins TRBV20-1 to TRBJ2-1; D remains ambiguous. The CDR3 length is 10 residues. The germline gives CDR1 DFQATT, CDR2 SNEGSKA (reference sequence). Trimming removed 4 bases from V and 7 bases from J, with 5 bases in between. Here the CDR3 reads CSATLNEQFF. The CDR3 nucleotides are TGCAGTGCTACCCTAAATGAGCAGTTCTTC.